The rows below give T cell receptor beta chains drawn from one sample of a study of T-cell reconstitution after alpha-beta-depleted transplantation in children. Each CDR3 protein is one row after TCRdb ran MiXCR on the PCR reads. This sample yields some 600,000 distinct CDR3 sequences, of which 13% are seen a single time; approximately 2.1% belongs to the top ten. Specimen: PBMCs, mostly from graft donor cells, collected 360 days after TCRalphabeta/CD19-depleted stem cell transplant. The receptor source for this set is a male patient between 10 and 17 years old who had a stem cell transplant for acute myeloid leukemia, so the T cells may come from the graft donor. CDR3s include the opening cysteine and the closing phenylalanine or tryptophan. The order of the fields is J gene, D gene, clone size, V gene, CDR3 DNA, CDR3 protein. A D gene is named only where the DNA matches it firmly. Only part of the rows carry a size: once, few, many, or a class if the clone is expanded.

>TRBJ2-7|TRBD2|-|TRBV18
TGTGCCAGCTCACCAGAGTCGGGAGGGGAGGAGCAGTACTTC
CASSPESGGEEQYF
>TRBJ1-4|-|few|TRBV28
TGTGCCAGCCTGGAGGGGTGGGGTGAAAAACTGTTTTTT
CASLEGWGEKLFF
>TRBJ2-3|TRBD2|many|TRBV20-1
TGCAGTGCTAGAGATGCGGAACTAGCGGGTGCAGATACGCAGTATTTT
CSARDAELAGADTQYF
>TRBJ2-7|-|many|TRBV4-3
TGCGCCAGCAGCCCTTCCCTAGCATACGAGCAGTACTTC
CASSPSLAYEQYF
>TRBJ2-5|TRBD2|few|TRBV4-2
TGTGCCAGCAGCCGGGAATGGCGGGGGGACTGGGAGACCCAGTACTTC
CASSREWRGDWETQYF
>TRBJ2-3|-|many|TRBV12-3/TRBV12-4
TGTGCCAGCAGCCCCGGCAGGGGCACAGATACGCAGTATTTT
CASSPGRGTDTQYF
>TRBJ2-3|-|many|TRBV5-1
TGCGCCAGCAGCTTGACAGGTCATCCCACAGATACGCAGTATTTT
CASSLTGHPTDTQYF
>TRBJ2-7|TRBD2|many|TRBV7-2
TGTGCCAGCACCACTTTTAGCGGGAGGGCCAATAAGGTCGAGCAGTACTTC
CASTTFSGRANKVEQYF
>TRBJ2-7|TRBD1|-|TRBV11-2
TGTGCCAGCAGCCCCGGGACAGTAGGTTTCTACGAGCAGTACTTC
CASSPGTVGFYEQYF
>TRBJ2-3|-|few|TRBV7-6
TGTGCCAGCAGCTTTAGCGGAGATACTAGCACAGATACGCAGTATTTT
CASSFSGDTSTDTQYF
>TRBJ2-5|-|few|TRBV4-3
TGCGCCAGCAGCCAGAGGGGCATAGAGACCCAGTACTTC
CASSQRGIETQYF
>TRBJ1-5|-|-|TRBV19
TGTGCCAGTTCTTCCCCGAGCGAGGGAAGGGGTAGTCGCAATCAGCCCCAGCATTTT
CASSSPSEGRGSRNQPQHF
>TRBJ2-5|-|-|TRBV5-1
TGCGCCAGCAGCCCTTGGAAGGAGCGCCCACAAGAGACCCAGTACTTC
CASSPWKERPQETQYF
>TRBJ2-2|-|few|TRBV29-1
TGCAGCGTTGATTACAGGGTGGCCGGGGAGCTGTTTTTT
CSVDYRVAGELFF
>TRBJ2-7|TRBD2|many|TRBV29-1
TGCAGCGTTGAGTCCAGCGGGAGTATCGACGAGCAGTACTTC
CSVESSGSIDEQYF
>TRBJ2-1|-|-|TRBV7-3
TGTGCCAGCAGCTCTCCGAGCTCCTACAATGAGCAGTTCTTC
CASSSPSSYNEQFF
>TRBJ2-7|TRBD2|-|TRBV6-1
TGTGCCAGCAGCGGACGTCGGGGGAGGGCCAAGGAGCAGTACTTC
CASSGRRGRAKEQYF
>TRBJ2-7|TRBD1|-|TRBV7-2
TGTGCCAGCAGCTTACAGGGGACAGGGGCTAACTCCTACGAGCAGTACTTC
CASSLQGTGANSYEQYF
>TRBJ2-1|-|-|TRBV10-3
TGTGCCATCTCAACGGAAACACGCTCCTACAATGAGCAGTTCTTC
CAISTETRSYNEQFF
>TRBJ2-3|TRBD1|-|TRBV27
TGTGCCAGCGGAATTCTAGGGGGCGCCAAGGGAACAGATACGCAGTATTTT
CASGILGGAKGTDTQYF
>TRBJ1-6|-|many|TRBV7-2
TGTGCCAGCAGCTTAGGGATGGTGGGCCCCCACTTT
CASSLGMVGPHF
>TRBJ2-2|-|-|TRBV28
TGTGCCAGCAGTTTATACCCAATGACAGGCGCGAACACCGGGGAGCTGTTTTTT
CASSLYPMTGANTGELFF
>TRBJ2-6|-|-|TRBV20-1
TGCAGTGCCAGGCGAGGGAGTGGGGCCAACGTCCTGACTTTC
CSARRGSGANVLTF
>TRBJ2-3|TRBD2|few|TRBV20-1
TGCAGTGCTCAACCCCTGGGTAGCGGGAGGGCCGGCTCCACAGATACGCAGTATTTT
CSAQPLGSGRAGSTDTQYF
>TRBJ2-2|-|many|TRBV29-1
TGCAGCGCGAAATTGGCCGGGGAGCTGTTTTTT
CSAKLAGELFF
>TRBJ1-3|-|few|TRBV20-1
TGCAGTGCGCCCGGGGGACCGTCTGGAAACACCATATATTTT
CSAPGGPSGNTIYF